This entry describes one T cell receptor (beta chain). The sample comes from a study of blood T cell repertoires in COVID-19. Study-wide background: There were acute and convalescent COVID-19 samples, and they came from the United States, Italy and Spain. Sample material is recorded as cDNA or gDNA derived from T cells, B-cell-depleted T cells, or PBMCs.

Per the authors' pipeline: The assay estimated nucleated cells by amplifying reference gene primers. Generated by immunoSEQ multiplex PCR, the TCRdb table keeps only in-frame clones and is missing some. D and trimming come from the DNA, and the V and J calls and clone size come from that table. The sample consists of about 26,000 clones, about 90% of them appearing once. The CDR3 loop spans 14 amino acids. Germline V gene data show CDR1 as SEHNR and CDR2 as FQNEAQ (reference sequence). Unmatched junction bases numbered 10, after V lost 7 bases and J lost 6 bases. Source material: peripheral blood. The origin of this receptor is a man between 65 and 85 years old with acute or convalescent COVID-19. The chain recombines TRBV7-9 with TRBJ1-1; TRBD1 aligns across 8 bases. In DNA form, the CDR3 reads TGTGCCAGCACCCCTGGACAGGGCTTCGCTGAAGCTTTCTTT. Translation gives CASTPGQGFAEAFF.